Listed below are T cell receptor beta chains from one sample, sequenced in a study of OX40 agonist ivuxolimab in advanced cancers. Assay used: immunoSEQ multiplex PCR; TCRdb lists only in-frame clones, some missing. The sample has some 60,000 clones; roughly nine tenths are singletons. Sequences were derived from CD4+ or CD8+ T cells sorted from blood, sampled in a trial of the OX40 agonist ivuxolimab. These receptors were taken from an adult with an advanced solid tumor such as melanoma, head and neck, liver or kidney cancer. Each CDR3 is given with its conserved first and last residue. The D gene is left open where the match is weak. Clone sizes are given selectively: once, few, many, or a class where the clone is expanded.

V	D	J	size	DNA	CDR3
TRBV7-2	.	TRBJ2-6	.	TGTGCCAGCAGCTTAGGGATGGGAATGGAGTCTGGGGCCAACGTCCTGACTTTC	CASSLGMGMESGANVLTF
TRBV7-2	.	TRBJ2-7	.	TGTGCCAGCAGCTCCTTCAGAGGACCCTACGAGCAGTACTTC	CASSSFRGPYEQYF
TRBV10-3	TRBD1	TRBJ1-2	once	TGTGCCATCAACAGACAGGGAAACTATGGCTACACCTTC	CAINRQGNYGYTF
TRBV4-2	TRBD1	TRBJ2-1	.	TGTGCCAGCAGCCAAGTAAAGGTAGGGGGCCTAAATCCGTTCTTC	CASSQVKVGGLNPFF
TRBV7-2	.	TRBJ2-3	once	TGTGCCAGCACCCCAGGGACTCCAGGCACAGATACGCAGTATTTT	CASTPGTPGTDTQYF
TRBV29-1	.	TRBJ2-1	once	TGCAGCGTAGCCCTGTCGGCGGCTTACAATGAGCAGTTCTTC	CSVALSAAYNEQFF
TRBV2	.	TRBJ2-5	.	TGTGCCAGCAGACCGAGCTCGGGGGGCGGGGAGACCCAGTACTTC	CASRPSSGGGETQYF
TRBV20-1	.	TRBJ1-2	.	TGCAGTGCCAAACAAGGTGGGGGCTACACCTTC	CSAKQGGGYTF
TRBV6-6	.	TRBJ2-7	.	TGTGCCAGCAGTTCGGTCGGACGGAGCTCAGAACAGTACTTC	CASSSVGRSSEQYF
TRBV27	.	TRBJ2-3	.	TGTGCCAGCAGGACTCCGGGGTTCGATACGCAGTATTTT	CASRTPGFDTQYF
TRBV20-1	.	TRBJ1-5	.	TGCAGTGCTAGGGACCGGGCCCAGCATTTT	CSARDRAQHF
TRBV28	TRBD2	TRBJ2-3	.	TGTGCCAGCAGTTCCCTAGCGGGGGCAACGAGGGGGGCAGATACGCAGTATTTT	CASSSLAGATRGADTQYF
TRBV11-3	.	TRBJ2-2	.	TGTGCCAGCAGCTGGGGTGGGACTTACACCGGGGAGCTGTTTTTT	CASSWGGTYTGELFF
TRBV7-3	TRBD1	TRBJ2-1	once	TGTGCCAGCAGCTTAGTCCCCGGGACAGGGTACAATGAGCAGTTCTTC	CASSLVPGTGYNEQFF
TRBV15	TRBD2	TRBJ2-7	.	TGTGCCACCAGCAGAGATCGGGGCAGGGAGGGCTACGAGCAGTACTTC	CATSRDRGREGYEQYF
TRBV28	TRBD1	TRBJ1-5	.	TGTGCCAGCAGTCCGGGACAGGTACGTCAGCCCCAGCATTTT	CASSPGQVRQPQHF
TRBV28	.	TRBJ1-2	.	TGTGCCAGCAGTTCCGCCGACTCAACAGCTTACTATGGCTACACCTTC	CASSSADSTAYYGYTF